These 17 T cell receptor beta chains were all obtained from the same sample, sequenced in a study of CD8 T cells in ankylosing spondylitis. TCRdb redid the calling of the 5' RACE reads with MiXCR, one entry per CDR3 protein. The sample contains about 150,000 distinct CDR3 sequences, around a third of which appear only once. Sequenced: synovial fluid, either unsorted or a sorted T cell fraction (not recorded which). Receptors were obtained from a male donor with ankylosing spondylitis.

This clonotype appeared many times. The rearrangement links TRBV4-1 to TRBJ1-5, with 9 positions matching TRBD1. This CDR3 contains 15 residues. Germline V lookup: CDR1 MGHRA, CDR2 YSYEKL. V shed 3 bases, J shed 7 bases, and the junction held 7 bases outside the gene matches. The CDR3 nucleotides are TGCGCCAGCAGCCAGGGGGACAGGGACGGACAGCCCCAGCATTTT. Translation: CASSQGDRDGQPQHF.

In this sample, this clonotype turned up a few times. The chain carries TRBV6-2 or TRBV6-3 and TRBJ2-5, with TRBD2 matching 7 bases. V shed 2 bases, J shed 2 bases, and the junction held 5 bases outside the gene matches. The V gene's germline CDR1 is MNHEY and CDR2 SVGEGT. The length of the CDR3 is 15 residues. CDR3 region: CASSYDKRGQETQYF. The CDR3 region has the DNA TGTGCCAGCAGTTACGATAAGCGGGGTCAAGAGACCCAGTACTTC.

This clonotype occurred many times. The rearrangement uses TRBV20-1 and TRBJ1-4; D remains ambiguous. Per the germline V gene, CDR1 is DFQATT and CDR2 is SNEGSKA (reference sequence). V was pared by 0 bases and J by 5 bases, with 10 bases between. This CDR3 spans 14 amino acids. For the CDR3, the DNA is TGCAGTGCTAGAGAGGACGGACTCAATGAAAAACTGTTTTTT. This sequence encodes CSAREDGLNEKLFF.

The rearrangement joins TRBV7-9 to TRBJ1-1, with 7 bases matching TRBD1. This CDR3 has 17 amino acids. Germline V gene data show CDR1 as SEHNR and CDR2 as FQNEAQ (reference sequence). V gave up 1 base and J gave up 0 bases; unmatched junction bases: 8. Written as DNA, the CDR3 is TGTGCCAGCAGCTTAGGCACAGGGGCGCGGGTGAACACTGAAGCTTTCTTT. Its translation: CASSLGTGARVNTEAFF.

This clonotype was picked up a small number of times. This chain connects TRBV20-1 to TRBJ2-3, with D hard to call. The germline gives CDR1 DFQATT, CDR2 SNEGSKA (reference sequence). Trimming cost V 3 bases and J 0 bases, with 10 bases left between them. The CDR3 is made up of 14 amino acids. Written as DNA, the CDR3 is TGCAGTGCTAGTGGGAAGAGTAGCACAGATACGCAGTATTTT. This sequence encodes CSASGKSSTDTQYF.

The genes are TRBV11-2 and TRBJ2-2, with TRBD2 identical over 8 bases. CDR3 size: 19 residues. After removal of 8 bases from V and 1 base from J, the junction contained 18 bases not matched to a gene. Looked up from germline, CDR1 is SGHAT and CDR2 is FQNNGV. The CDR3: CASSPRGTGLAVNTGELFF. CDR3 in DNA: TGTGCCAGCTCACCTAGGGGCACCGGACTAGCTGTGAACACCGGGGAGCTGTTTTTT.

The chain uses TRBV28 and TRBJ1-6, with TRBD1 as a possible D gene (6 bases). The CDR3 length is 14 residues. V was clipped by 10 bases and J by 7 bases, with 17 bases between them. CDR1 is MDHEN and CDR2 is SYDVKM in the germline V gene. CDR3 in amino acids: CATRRDTHNSPLHF. CDR3 nucleotides: TGTGCCACGCGAAGGGACACGCACAATTCACCCCTCCACTTT.

This clonotype has at least ten counts. The chain uses TRBV2 and TRBJ1-6, with D possibly TRBD1 on 6 matching bases. The CDR3 is 17 amino acids. V was pared by 5 bases and J by 6 bases, with 20 bases between. Germline CDR1 reads SNHLY; CDR2 reads FYNNEI. This chain's CDR3 is CASSPQAGTSFNSPLHF. The CDR3 DNA reads TGTGCCAGCAGTCCCCAAGCTGGGACATCTTTTAATTCACCCCTCCACTTT.

This chain links TRBV2 with TRBJ1-1, with unresolved D. Trimming shortened V by 8 bases and J by 5 bases, and 12 bases separated the two germline ends. Per the germline V gene, CDR1 is SNHLY and CDR2 is FYNNEI. The CDR3 loop spans 12 amino acids. CDR3 in amino acids: CASGKQGTEAFF. CDR3 coding DNA: TGTGCCAGCGGAAAACAAGGGACTGAAGCTTTCTTT.

The J gene is TRBJ2-7, the V gene TRBV19, with TRBD1 matching 10 bases. The germline CDR1 and CDR2 sequences are LNHDA and SQIVND (reference sequence). The CDR3 is 14 residues long. Trimming cost V 5 bases and J 5 bases; bases outside gene matches: 6. Here the CDR3 reads CASSVTGTGDEQYF. CDR3 nucleotide sequence: TGTGCCAGTAGTGTAACCGGGACAGGGGACGAGCAGTACTTC.

The gene calls are TRBV11-3 and TRBJ2-1; no firm D call. The V gene's germline CDR1 is SGHNT and CDR2 YENEEA. The V end was cut by 1 base, the J end by 1 base, with 5 bases between. The CDR3 has 14 amino acids. CDR3 region: CASSLARSYNEQFF. The CDR3 coding sequence is TGTGCCAGCAGCTTAGCACGGTCCTACAATGAGCAGTTCTTC.

In its sample, this clonotype was seen a few times. This chain links TRBV7-8 with TRBJ2-7; 7 bases are shared with TRBD1. CDR1 is SGHVS and CDR2 is FQNEAQ in the germline V gene. J lost 2 bases, V lost 5 bases, and 6 bases had no gene match. The CDR3 consists of 14 residues. The CDR3 reads CASSVTGEAYEQYF. The CDR3 nucleotides are TGTGCCAGCAGCGTCACAGGGGAAGCCTACGAGCAGTACTTC.

This clonotype has more than one count but fewer than ten. J is TRBJ2-3 and V is TRBV10-3; the match to TRBD2 covers 14 bases. The CDR3 is 15 residues long. The J segment lost 4 bases and the V segment lost 5 bases, leaving 2 bases of the junction unmatched. Germline CDR1 and CDR2: ENHRY and SYGVKD. CDR3 nucleotides: TGTGCCATCAGTTCGACTAGCGGGGGGGCAGATACGCAGTATTTT. Its protein product is CAISSTSGGADTQYF.

V gene TRBV14 combines with J gene TRBJ2-1, with D unclear. Germline loops: CDR1 SGHDN, CDR2 FVKESK. Deletions cut 0 bases from V and 4 bases from J, with 4 bases between. CDR3 size: 13 residues. CDR3 nucleotide sequence: TGTGCCAGCAGCCAAGATCTGTACAATGAGCAGTTCTTC. Protein sequence: CASSQDLYNEQFF. The entire variable domain, with the rest obtained from reference TRBV14 and TRBJ2-1, is as follows: EAGVTQFPSHSVIEKGQTVTLRCDPISGHDNLYWYRRVMGKEIKFLLHFVKESKQDESGMPNNRFLAERTGGTYSTLKVQPAELEDSGVYFCASSQDLYNEQFFGPGTRLTVL.

The rearrangement joins TRBV12-3 or TRBV12-4 to TRBJ2-3, with D tentatively TRBD2 (7 bases). CDR3 length equals 15 residues. Between the trimmed V and J ends, which lost 3 bases and 2 bases, there was a span of 12 bases. In DNA form, the CDR3 reads TGTGCCAGCAGTTTGAGGGGGGGCTACACAGATACGCAGTATTTT. Its protein product is CASSLRGGYTDTQYF.

This clonotype was counted a few times. The chain recombines TRBV12-3 or TRBV12-4 with TRBJ2-6; D possibly corresponds to TRBD2 (7 bases). The CDR3 is 18 amino acids. Trimming removed 1 base from V and 0 bases from J, with 13 bases in between. The CDR3: CASSLGRGLISGANVLTF. As DNA, the CDR3 is TGTGCCAGCAGTTTAGGCAGGGGACTAATCTCTGGGGCCAACGTCCTGACTTTC.

This sequence joins TRBV4-3 and TRBJ1-2; D is possibly TRBD1 (6 bases). Germline-derived CDR1 and CDR2 are LGHNA and YSLEER. Trimming stripped 4 bases from V and 4 bases from J, with 16 bases between. This CDR3 region has 15 residues. The CDR3 DNA reads as TGCGCCAGCAGCCCGGGGGGCTGCGGGACCTATGGCTACACCTTC. Protein: CASSPGGCGTYGYTF.